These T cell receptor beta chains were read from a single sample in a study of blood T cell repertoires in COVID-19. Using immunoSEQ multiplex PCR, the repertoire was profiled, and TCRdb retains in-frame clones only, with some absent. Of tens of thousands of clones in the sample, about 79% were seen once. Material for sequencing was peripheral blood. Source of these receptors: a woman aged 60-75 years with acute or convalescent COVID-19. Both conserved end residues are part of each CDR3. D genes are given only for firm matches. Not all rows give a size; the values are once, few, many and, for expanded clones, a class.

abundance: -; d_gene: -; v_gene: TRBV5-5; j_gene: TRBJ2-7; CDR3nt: TGTGCCAGCAGCCCTAGGGAGCAGTACTTC; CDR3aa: CASSPREQYF
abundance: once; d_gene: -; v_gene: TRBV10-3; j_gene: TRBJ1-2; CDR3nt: TGTGCCATCAGGGCCACGGGACAAAACTATGGCTACACCTTC; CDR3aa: CAIRATGQNYGYTF
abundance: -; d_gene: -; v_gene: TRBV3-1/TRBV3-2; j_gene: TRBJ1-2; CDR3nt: TGTGCCAGCAGCCCCGGGGGGGGCTACACCTTC; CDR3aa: CASSPGGGYTF
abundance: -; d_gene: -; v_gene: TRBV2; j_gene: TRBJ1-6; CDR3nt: TGTGCCAGCAGGTTGACGGGACAAAATAATTCACCCCTCCACTTT; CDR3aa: CASRLTGQNNSPLHF
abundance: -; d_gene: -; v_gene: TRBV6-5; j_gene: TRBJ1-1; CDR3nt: TGTGCCAGCCTTCTAACCCCGAACACTGAAGCTTTCTTT; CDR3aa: CASLLTPNTEAFF
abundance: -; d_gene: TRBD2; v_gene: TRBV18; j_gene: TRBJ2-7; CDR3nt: TGTGCCAGCTCACCTGAAGCGGGGGGTCCCTACGAGCAGTACTTC; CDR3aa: CASSPEAGGPYEQYF
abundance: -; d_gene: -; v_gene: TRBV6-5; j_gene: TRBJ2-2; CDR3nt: TGTGCCAGCAGGACAGCCCGGACCGGGGAGCTGTTTTTT; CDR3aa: CASRTARTGELFF
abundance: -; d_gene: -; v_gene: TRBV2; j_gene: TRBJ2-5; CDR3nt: TGTGCCAGCAGCCGACAGTTTGGAGAGACCCAGTACTTC; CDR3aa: CASSRQFGETQYF
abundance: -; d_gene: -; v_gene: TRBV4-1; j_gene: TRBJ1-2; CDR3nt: TGCGCCAGCAGCCAAGGGATCCAAAGCGTGGTCCGGGGCTACACCTTC; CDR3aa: CASSQGIQSVVRGYTF
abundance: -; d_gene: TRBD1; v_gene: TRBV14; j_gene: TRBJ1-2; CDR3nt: TGTGCCAGCAGCCAAAGTGGGAGAGGGGGCGGGTATGGCTACACCTTC; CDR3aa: CASSQSGRGGGYGYTF
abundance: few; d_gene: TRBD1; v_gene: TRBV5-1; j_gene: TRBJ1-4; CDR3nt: TGCGCCAGCAGCTTGAAAACCCACACAGGGGGTACTGAAAAACTGTTTTTT; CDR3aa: CASSLKTHTGGTEKLFF
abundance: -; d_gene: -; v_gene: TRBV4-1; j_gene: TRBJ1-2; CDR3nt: TGCGCCAGCAGCCAAGACTGGGGAGGGATCTATGGCTACACCTTC; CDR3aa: CASSQDWGGIYGYTF
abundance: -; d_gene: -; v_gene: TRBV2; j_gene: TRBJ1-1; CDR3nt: TGTGCCAGCAGTGTTATGAGTCGGGACACTGAAGCTTTCTTT; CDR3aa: CASSVMSRDTEAFF
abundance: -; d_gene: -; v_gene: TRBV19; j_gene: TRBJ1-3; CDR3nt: TGTGCCAGTAGGGCCCCCCACGGCAGGGCGGGAGATGGAAACACCATATATTTT; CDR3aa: CASRAPHGRAGDGNTIYF
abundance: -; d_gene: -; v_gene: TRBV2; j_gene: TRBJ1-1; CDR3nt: TGTGCCAGCAGTGAAACAGTGAACACTGAAGCTTTCTTT; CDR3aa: CASSETVNTEAFF
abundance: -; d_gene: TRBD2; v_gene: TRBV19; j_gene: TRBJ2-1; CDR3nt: TGTGCCAGTAGCGGGGTAGCGGGAGGGCGGGAGCAGTTCTTC; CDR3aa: CASSGVAGGREQFF
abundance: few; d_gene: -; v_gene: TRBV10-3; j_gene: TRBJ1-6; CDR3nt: TGTGCCATCAACGATGGCAACTCCTATAATTCACCCCTCCACTTT; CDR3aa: CAINDGNSYNSPLHF
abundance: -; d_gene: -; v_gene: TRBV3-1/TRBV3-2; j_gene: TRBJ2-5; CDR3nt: TGTGCCAGCAGCCAAGATCGAGAGACCCAGTACTTC; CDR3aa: CASSQDRETQYF
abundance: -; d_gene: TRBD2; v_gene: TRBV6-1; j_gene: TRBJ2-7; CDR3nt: TGTGCCAGCAGTGATCTCGGACTAGCGGGATCCTACGAGCAGTACTTC; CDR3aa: CASSDLGLAGSYEQYF
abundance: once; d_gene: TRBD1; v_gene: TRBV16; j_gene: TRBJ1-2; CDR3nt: TGTGCCAGCAGCCGAGTCTCCGGGACAGGGTCTGCTGGCTACACCTTC; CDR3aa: CASSRVSGTGSAGYTF
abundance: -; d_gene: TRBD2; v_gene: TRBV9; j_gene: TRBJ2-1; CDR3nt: TGTGCCAGCAGCGTTAGCGGGGGGGGAGACGACTACAATGAGCAGTTCTTC; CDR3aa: CASSVSGGGDDYNEQFF
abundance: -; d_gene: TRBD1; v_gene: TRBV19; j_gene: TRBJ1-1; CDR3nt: TGTGCCAGTAGTTTCCGGGACAGGGATCTCACTGAAGCTTTCTTT; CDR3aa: CASSFRDRDLTEAFF
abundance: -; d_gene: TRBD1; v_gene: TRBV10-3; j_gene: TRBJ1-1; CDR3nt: TGTGCCATCAGGCCCCCGACAGGGCTGGCTTTCTTT; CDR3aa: CAIRPPTGLAFF
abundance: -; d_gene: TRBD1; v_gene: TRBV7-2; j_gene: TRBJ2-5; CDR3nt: TGTGCCAGCAGCCAGAGACAGGGGGGGGAGACCCAGTACTTC; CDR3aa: CASSQRQGGETQYF
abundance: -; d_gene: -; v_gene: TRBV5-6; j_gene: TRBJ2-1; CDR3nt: TGTGCCAGCAGCGGGGTTGCAGGAGGGGCCCAGTTCTTC; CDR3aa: CASSGVAGGAQFF
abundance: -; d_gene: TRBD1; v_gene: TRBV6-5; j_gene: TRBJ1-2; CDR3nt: TGTGCCAGCAAAGGGACAGGGAAGTATGGCTACACCTTC; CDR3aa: CASKGTGKYGYTF
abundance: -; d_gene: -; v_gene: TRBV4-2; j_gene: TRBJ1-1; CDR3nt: TGTGCCAGCAGCCATCGGGACACCAACACTGAAGCTTTCTTT; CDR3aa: CASSHRDTNTEAFF
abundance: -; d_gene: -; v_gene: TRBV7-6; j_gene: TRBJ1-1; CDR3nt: TGTGCCAGCAGCTTAGACGCCGGGACATCAAACACTGAAGCTTTCTTT; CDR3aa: CASSLDAGTSNTEAFF
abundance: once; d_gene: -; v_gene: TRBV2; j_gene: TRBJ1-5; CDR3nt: TGTGCCAGCAGTGTGCAGGGCTTAAGCAATCAGCCCCAGCATTTT; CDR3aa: CASSVQGLSNQPQHF
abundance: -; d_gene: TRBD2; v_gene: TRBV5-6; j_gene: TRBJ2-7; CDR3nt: TGTGCCAGCAGCTTTTTAAAAGCGGGAGTAGGCGACGAGCAGTACTTC; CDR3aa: CASSFLKAGVGDEQYF
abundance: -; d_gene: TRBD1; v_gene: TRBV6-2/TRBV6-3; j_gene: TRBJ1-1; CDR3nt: TGTGCCAGCAGTTTGGAACAGGGGGATACTGAAGCTTTCTTT; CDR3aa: CASSLEQGDTEAFF
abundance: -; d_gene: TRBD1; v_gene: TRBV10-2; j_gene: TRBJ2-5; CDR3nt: TGCGCCAGCAAAACAGGGGGTCAAAGGGAGACCCAGTACTTC; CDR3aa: CASKTGGQRETQYF
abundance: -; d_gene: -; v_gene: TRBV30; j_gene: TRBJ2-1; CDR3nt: TGTGCCTGGAGCGGGAGCTATGAGCAGTTCTTC; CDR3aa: CAWSGSYEQFF
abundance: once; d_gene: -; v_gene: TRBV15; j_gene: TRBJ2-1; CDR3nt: TGTGCCACCAGCTCTCCGGTCAATGAGCAGTTCTTC; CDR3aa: CATSSPVNEQFF
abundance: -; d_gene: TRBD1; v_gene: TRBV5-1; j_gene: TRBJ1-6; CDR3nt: TGCGCCAGCAGCGTAGCGGGGACAGGGGAAAACTATAATTCACCCCTCCACTTT; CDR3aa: CASSVAGTGENYNSPLHF
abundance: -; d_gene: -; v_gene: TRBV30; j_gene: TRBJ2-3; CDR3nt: TGTGCCTGGAGTATGTATCCCACGCAGTATTTT; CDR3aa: CAWSMYPTQYF
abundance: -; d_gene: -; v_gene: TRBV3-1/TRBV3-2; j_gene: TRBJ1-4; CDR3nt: TGTGCCAGCAGCCAAGTAGGGCAGTCTACAGGGAAACTGTTTTTT; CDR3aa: CASSQVGQSTGKLFF
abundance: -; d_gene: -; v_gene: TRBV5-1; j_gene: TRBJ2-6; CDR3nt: TGCGCCAGCAGCATACAGGGCTCTGGGGCCAACGTCCTGACTTTC; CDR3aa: CASSIQGSGANVLTF
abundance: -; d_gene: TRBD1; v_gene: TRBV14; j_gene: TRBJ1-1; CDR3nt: TGTGCCAGCAGCCCCCGGGACAGGGCGTTTTGGAACACTGAAGCTTTCTTT; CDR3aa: CASSPRDRAFWNTEAFF
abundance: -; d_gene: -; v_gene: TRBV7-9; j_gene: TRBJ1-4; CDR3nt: TGTGCCAGCAGTCCTGAGGGACACCGTAATGAAAAACTGTTTTTT; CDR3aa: CASSPEGHRNEKLFF
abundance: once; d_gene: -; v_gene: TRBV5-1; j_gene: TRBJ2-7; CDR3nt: TGCGCCAGCAGCTTGGGCCTTAGAGGGATGACCTCCTACGAGCAGTACTTC; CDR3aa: CASSLGLRGMTSYEQYF
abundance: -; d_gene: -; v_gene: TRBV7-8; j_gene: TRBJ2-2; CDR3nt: TGTGCCAGCAGCTTAGTAATCCCCCAACCCGGGGGGCGAGGAACCGGGGAGCTGTTTTTT; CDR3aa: CASSLVIPQPGGRGTGELFF
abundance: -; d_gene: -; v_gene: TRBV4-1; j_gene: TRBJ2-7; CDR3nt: TGCGCCAGCAGCCCGCAACAGTACACCTACGAGCAGTACTTC; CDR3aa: CASSPQQYTYEQYF
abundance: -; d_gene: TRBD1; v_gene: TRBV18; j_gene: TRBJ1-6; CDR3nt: TGTGCCAGCTCACCTTTCGGGACAGGGGGCCTTAATTCACCCCTCCACTTT; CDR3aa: CASSPFGTGGLNSPLHF
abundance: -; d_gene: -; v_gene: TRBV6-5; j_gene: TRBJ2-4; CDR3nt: TGTGCCAGCAGCCCGATGAGGGCCAAAAACATTCAGTACTTC; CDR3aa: CASSPMRAKNIQYF
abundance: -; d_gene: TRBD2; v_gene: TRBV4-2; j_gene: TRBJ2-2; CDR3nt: TGTGCCAGCAGCCAAGATTTGGGAGGGTTGGTGACCGGGGAGCTGTTTTTT; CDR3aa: CASSQDLGGLVTGELFF
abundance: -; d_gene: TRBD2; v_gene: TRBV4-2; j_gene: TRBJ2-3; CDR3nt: TGTGCCAGCAGCCAAGTGACGACTAGCGGTAGCACAGATACGCAGTATTTT; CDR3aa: CASSQVTTSGSTDTQYF
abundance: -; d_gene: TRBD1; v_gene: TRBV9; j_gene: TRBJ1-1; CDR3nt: TGTGCCAGCAGCGGAGACAGGGAAGGAACTGAAGCTTTCTTT; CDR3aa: CASSGDREGTEAFF
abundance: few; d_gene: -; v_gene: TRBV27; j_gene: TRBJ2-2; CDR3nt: TGTGCCAGCAGTTTATCGACAGCGAACACCGGGGAGCTGTTTTTT; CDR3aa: CASSLSTANTGELFF
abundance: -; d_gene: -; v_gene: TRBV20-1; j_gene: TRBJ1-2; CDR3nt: TGCAGCGGCGGGGGTCCGCTTGGCTACACCTTC; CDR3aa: CSGGGPLGYTF
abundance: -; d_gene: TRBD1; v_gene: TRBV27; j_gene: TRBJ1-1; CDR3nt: TGTGCCAGCAGTGCCCGACAGGGGATCACTGAAGCTTTCTTT; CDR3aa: CASSARQGITEAFF
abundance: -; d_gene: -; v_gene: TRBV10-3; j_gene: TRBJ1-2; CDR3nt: TGTGCCATCAGCCCACAAACTAACTATGGCTACACCTTC; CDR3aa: CAISPQTNYGYTF
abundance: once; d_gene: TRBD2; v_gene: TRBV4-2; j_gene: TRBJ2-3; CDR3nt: TGTGCCAGCAGCCAAGACCACGGGAGGGCCGCAGATACGCAGTATTTT; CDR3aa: CASSQDHGRAADTQYF